This TCR beta chain is from a study of cytomegalovirus exposure and HLA in healthy donors. Overall study results and limits: In a later analysis, HLA-associated TCR beta chains were more clonally expanded than equally common others.

Amplification used 60 Vbeta primers and 13 Jbeta primers. Here immunoSEQ multiplex PCR was the method, and the copy in TCRdb shows in-frame clones only, minus some. The sample has tens of thousands of clones, about 70% seen once. Concerning this clone: No antigen is known for it.

The CDR3 length is 13 residues. CDR1 and CDR2 (germline): KGHSH, LQKENI. V dropped 3 bases and J dropped 5 bases, with 10 bases sitting between them. This receptor was obtained from a woman aged 50 to 60 in good health and CMV-seropositive. The chain has TRBV18 and TRBJ2-5; D unresolved. Sequenced: PBMCs. DNA for the CDR3: TGTGCCAGCTCACCGGTAAACGGGGAGACCCAGTACTTC. It specifies CASSPVNGETQYF.